The 4 T cell receptor beta chains listed next were all sequenced from one sample in a study of shared T cell receptors in the human thymus. This table comes from immunoSEQ multiplex PCR, and its TCRdb copy is limited to in-frame clones, with some not included. The sample shows 550,000 to 800,000 clones, 70% to 90% of them seen only once. These same data were also listed under a study on human thymus T cells.

Sequenced: thymocytes. The receptor set was obtained from a girl less than two years old with a congenital heart defect.

The gene calls are TRBV6-8 and TRBJ2-1, with 7 positions matching TRBD1. V lost 6 bases, J lost 13 bases, and 9 bases stayed unmatched. This CDR3 is 12 amino acids long. CDR1 is MNHGY and CDR2 is SAAAGT in the germline V gene. CDR3 bases: TGTGCCAGCAGAGATTACAGGGGTAATCAGTTCTTC. Its protein product is CASRDYRGNQFF.

Only one count was recorded for this clone. The CDR3 here is CATSGGKHRLYGYTF. DNA for the CDR3: TGCGCCACCTCCGGGGGTAAACACAGGCTCTATGGCTACACCTTC. V usage is TRBV10-1 and J usage is TRBJ1-2; D may be TRBD1 (5 bases). CDR1 is WNHNN, CDR2 SYGVQD, per germline (reference sequence). This CDR3 has 15 amino acids. Trimming pared 10 bases from V and 4 bases from J, leaving 22 bases between.

J is TRBJ1-1 and V is TRBV2, with 7 nucleotides matching TRBD1. This CDR3 has 13 residues. Germline CDR1 SNHLY, CDR2 FYNNEI. The V segment lost 8 bases and the J segment 11 bases; nucleotides outside the gene matches: 14. The CDR3 sequence is CASDKTGSTSAFF. The CDR3 DNA sequence: TGTGCCAGCGATAAGACAGGGAGTACGAGTGCTTTCTTT.

The chain is built from TRBV12-5 and TRBJ1-1; D unresolved. Per germline, CDR1 LGHNT and CDR2 FRNRAP. V was shortened by 2 bases and J by 0 bases, with 10 bases between the two germline ends. The CDR3 has 15 residues. The CDR3 loop is CASGLSSGLNTEAFF. As DNA, the CDR3 is TGTGCTAGTGGTTTGTCTTCAGGATTGAACACTGAAGCTTTCTTT. The whole variable domain, remainder taken from reference TRBV12-5 and TRBJ1-1, is DARVTQTPRHKVTEMGQEVTMRCQPILGHNTVFWYRQTMMQGLELLAYFRNRAPLDDSGMPKDRFSAEMPDATLATLKIQPSEPRDSAVYFCASGLSSGLNTEAFFGQGTRLTVV.